Following are 29 T cell receptor beta chains from one sample sequenced in a study of CD8+ T cells in alopecia areata. RNA, once extracted, was reverse transcribed into cDNA for use as the sequencing template. Measured with immunoSEQ multiplex PCR; TCRdb has only the in-frame clones, and not every one. Of fewer than 150,000 clones listed, roughly two thirds were seen once; the top ten hold approximately 2.6%. Sequencing was done on a sample of CD4+ T cells sorted from blood. Source of these receptors: a human donor in good health.

This clone was found a few times. This chain links TRBV14 with TRBJ2-1; tentatively, D is TRBD2 (5 bases). Germline loops: CDR1 SGHDN, CDR2 FVKESK. Deletions cut 5 bases from V and 12 bases from J, with 17 bases between. CDR3 size: 13 residues. The CDR3 is CASSYSETSAQFF. The CDR3 nucleotides read TGTGCCAGCAGCTATAGCGAGACCTCGGCGCAGTTCTTC.

The chain combines TRBV6-5 with TRBJ2-5, with 7 bases identical to TRBD2. There are 13 residues in the CDR3. The ends lost 8 bases at V and 4 bases at J; junction bases unmatched: 7. Looked up from germline, CDR1 is MNHEY and CDR2 is SVGAGI. The CDR3 spells CASGRGLGETQYF. The CDR3 DNA reads TGTGCCAGCGGGAGGGGCCTGGGAGAGACCCAGTACTTC.

The J gene is TRBJ1-6, the V gene TRBV30; unclear D gene. V was clipped by 2 bases and J by 3 bases, with 5 bases between them. The V gene's germline CDR1 is GTSNPN and CDR2 SVGIG (reference sequence). This CDR3 spans 13 amino acids. This CDR3 is CAWSPNYNSPLHF. The CDR3 DNA sequence: TGTGCCTGGAGTCCGAACTATAATTCACCCCTCCACTTT. Based on the CDR3 plus reference TRBV30 and TRBJ1-6, the full variable domain is SQTIHQWPATLVQPVGSPLSLECTVEGTSNPNLYWYRQAAGRGLQLLFYSVGIGQISSEVPQNLSASRPQDRQFILSSKKLLLSDSGFYLCAWSPNYNSPLHFGNGTRLTVT.

CDR3 region: CASSSSANNYGYTF. In DNA, the CDR3 is TGTGCCAGTAGCTCGTCGGCAAATAACTATGGCTACACCTTC. J is TRBJ1-2 and V is TRBV19; no clear D. Germline CDR1 is LNHDA and CDR2 is SQIVND (reference sequence). V lost 6 bases, J lost 1 base, and 12 bases lay in between. The CDR3 is made up of 14 amino acids.

This chain joins TRBV9 and TRBJ1-2; no clear D gene. V shed 0 bases and J shed 0 bases, with 6 bases lying between them. The germline V gene encodes CDR1 SGDLS and CDR2 YYNGEE. The CDR3 loop spans 14 amino acids. As DNA, the CDR3 is TGTGCCAGCAGCGTAGGGCCGGCTAACTATGGCTACACCTTC. Its translation: CASSVGPANYGYTF.

The chain recombines TRBV30 with TRBJ2-5; D is perhaps TRBD1 or TRBD2 (6 bases each). The J call may be wrong; the DNA end is better matched by TRBJ2-7. CDR3 length equals 15 residues. Looked up from germline, CDR1 is GTSNPN and CDR2 is SVGIG (reference sequence). The CDR3: CAWSVVGGGSYEQYF. In nucleotides, the CDR3 is TGTGCCTGGAGTGTGGTAGGAGGGGGTTCCTACGAGCAGTACTTC.

This chain connects TRBV9 to TRBJ2-1; 7 nucleotides match TRBD1. With V trimmed by 4 bases and J by 2 bases, 6 bases remained unmatched. The V gene's germline CDR1 is SGDLS and CDR2 YYNGEE. This CDR3 is built from 15 residues. The CDR3 loop is CASSPRDRPYNEQFF. The CDR3 nucleotides read TGTGCCAGCAGCCCTCGGGACAGACCCTACAATGAGCAGTTCTTC.

V and J are TRBV30 and TRBJ1-1, with D hard to call. Germline loops: CDR1 GTSNPN, CDR2 SVGIG (reference sequence). Trimming shortened V by 7 bases and J by 4 bases, and 10 bases separated the two germline ends. This CDR3 region has 11 residues. CDR3 loop: CASQPRTEAFF. The CDR3 DNA reads as TGTGCCTCCCAGCCCCGCACTGAAGCTTTCTTT.

The chain joins TRBV7-2 to TRBJ2-4; TRBD2 might be the D (7 bases). Germline values: CDR1 SGHTA, CDR2 FQGNSA. There are 15 residues in the CDR3. Trimming took off 5 bases at V and 3 bases at J, with 14 bases between the two ends. CDR3 in amino acids: CASSPGGSNKNIQYF. CDR3 sequence (DNA): TGTGCCAGCAGCCCGGGGGGCAGTAACAAAAACATTCAGTACTTC.

In its sample, this clone was seen a few times. The chain has TRBV18 and TRBJ1-6; D remains unclear. The V end lost 3 bases, the J end lost 0 bases, and 6 bases lay between the germline ends. In germline, CDR1 is KGHSH, CDR2 LQKENI. CDR3 length: 15 amino acids. CDR3 amino acids: CASSPASSYNSPLHF. The CDR3 DNA follows: TGTGCCAGCTCACCCGCGAGCTCCTATAATTCACCCCTCCACTTT.

The genes are TRBV11-2 and TRBJ1-4; TRBD1 matches 7 bases. The trim removed 5 bases at V and 1 base at J, leaving 7 bases unmatched. Germline loops: CDR1 SGHAT, CDR2 FQNNGV. This CDR3 spans 16 amino acids. This chain's CDR3 is CASSRQGLGTNEKLFF. The CDR3 DNA follows: TGTGCCAGCAGCAGACAGGGTCTAGGAACTAATGAAAAACTGTTTTTT. The full variable domain, in which reference TRBV11-2 and TRBJ1-4 provide the parts outside the CDR3, is EAGVAQSPRYKIIEKRQSVAFWCNPISGHATLYWYQQILGQGPKLLIQFQNNGVVDDSQLPKDRFSAERLKGVDSTLKIQPAKLEDSAVYLCASSRQGLGTNEKLFFGSGTQLSVL.

This rearrangement joins TRBV2 to TRBJ1-2, with D perhaps matching TRBD1 (5 bases). The CDR3 has 15 amino acids. Trimming cost V 7 bases and J 0 bases, with 15 bases left between them. CDR1 is SNHLY and CDR2 is FYNNEI in the germline V gene. The chain's CDR3 is CASKGTYGSNYGYTF. The CDR3 DNA reads as TGTGCCAGCAAAGGGACTTATGGGTCTAACTATGGCTACACCTTC.

This clone has a handful of counts. The chain links TRBV29-1 to TRBJ2-7, with 8 bases lining up with TRBD1. CDR1 and CDR2 from the germline V gene are SQVTM and ANQGSEA. The ends lost 5 bases at V and 7 bases at J; junction bases unmatched: 10. This CDR3 has 13 amino acids. This CDR3 is CSVSRTGSREQYF. DNA for the CDR3: TGCAGCGTTTCCAGGACAGGGTCGAGGGAGCAGTACTTC.

In this sample, this clone turned up a few times. The V call is TRBV29-1, the J call TRBJ1-2; unclear D gene. In germline, CDR1 is SQVTM, CDR2 ANQGSEA. Trimming shortened V by 4 bases and J by 0 bases, and 12 bases separated the two germline ends. This CDR3 contains 14 residues. The DNA for the CDR3 is TGCAGCGTTGGGGCAGGAGCAGCTAACTATGGCTACACCTTC. This codes for CSVGAGAANYGYTF.

The chain couples TRBV29-1 to TRBJ2-3; 8 bases line up with TRBD2. CDR1 is SQVTM, CDR2 ANQGSEA, per germline. The CDR3 extends over 14 amino acids. V was clipped by 5 bases and J by 2 bases; unmatched bases: 6. CDR3 region: CSVRAGALTDTQYF. The CDR3 DNA sequence: TGCAGCGTTAGAGCGGGGGCCCTCACAGATACGCAGTATTTT.

V and J are TRBV30 and TRBJ2-7, with 9 bases matching TRBD1. The J segment lost 4 bases and the V segment lost 2 bases, leaving 6 bases of the junction unmatched. Germline lookup yields CDR1 GTSNPN and CDR2 SVGIG (reference sequence). The CDR3 contains 14 residues. The chain's CDR3 is CAWSFLGQGYEQYF. The CDR3 DNA follows: TGTGCCTGGAGTTTCCTGGGACAGGGTTACGAGCAGTACTTC.

The chain links TRBV5-6 to TRBJ2-5; TRBD2 might be the D (7 bases). Per the germline V gene, CDR1 is SGHDT and CDR2 is YYEEEE. Deletions cut 6 bases from V and 4 bases from J, with 19 bases between. This CDR3 region has 15 residues. In nucleotides, the CDR3 is TGTGCCAGCAAAGTAGGGGCGGGGGCTGGAGAGACCCAGTACTTC. Encoded protein: CASKVGAGAGETQYF.

The J gene is TRBJ2-7, the V gene TRBV25-1; no reliable D call. V gave up 1 base and J gave up 3 bases, with 4 bases separating them. Per the germline V gene, CDR1 is MGHDK and CDR2 is SYGVNS. The CDR3 length is 12 residues. Here the CDR3 DNA reads TGTGCCAGCAGTGAATCTCACTACGAGCAGTACTTC. This encodes CASSESHYEQYF.

The chain joins TRBV25-1 to TRBJ1-4, with TRBD1 identical over 7 bases. V dropped 0 bases and J dropped 7; count of bases not matched to a gene: 5. Germline assignment: CDR1 MGHDK and CDR2 SYGVNS. The CDR3 contains 15 residues. CDR3 coding DNA: TGTGCCAGCAGTGAATACGAGGGGGCTGGTGAAAAACTGTTTTTT. Amino acid sequence: CASSEYEGAGEKLFF.

V and J are TRBV29-1 and TRBJ1-1; D ambiguous. Between the trimmed V and J ends, which lost 4 bases and 4 bases, there was a span of 10 bases. This CDR3 is built from 12 residues. Germline V CDR1 and CDR2: SQVTM, ANQGSEA. In DNA form, the CDR3 reads TGCAGCGTTGGCGCAGTTCGCACTGAAGCTTTCTTT. Its protein is CSVGAVRTEAFF.

The chain recombines TRBV5-1 with TRBJ2-3, with 8 bases identical to TRBD2. CDR1 is SGHRS, CDR2 YFSETQ, per germline. V lost 5 bases, J lost 1 base, and 12 bases stayed unmatched. This CDR3 region has 17 residues. The CDR3 reads CASRRAGASRGTDTQYF. The CDR3 nucleotides read TGCGCCAGCAGACGAGCGGGGGCCTCGAGAGGCACAGATACGCAGTATTTT. The complete variable domain, with remaining parts taken from reference TRBV5-1 and TRBJ2-3, reads KAGVTQTPRYLIKTRGQQVTLSCSPISGHRSVSWYQQTPGQGLQFLFEYFSETQRNKGNFPGRFSGRQFSNSRSEMNVSTLELGDSALYLCASRRAGASRGTDTQYFGPGTRLTVL.

The chain carries TRBV29-1 and TRBJ2-1, with TRBD2 matching 10 bases. CDR1 and CDR2 from the germline V gene are SQVTM and ANQGSEA. With 6 bases clipped from V and 4 bases from J, the junction kept 12 bases outside the gene matches. The CDR3 is 16 amino acids. CDR3 nucleotides: TGCAGCGTATCCTTTGGATCTAGCGGGGGTTACAATGAGCAGTTCTTC. This encodes CSVSFGSSGGYNEQFF.

The chain couples TRBV5-6 to TRBJ2-2, with D possibly matching TRBD1 (6 bases). This CDR3 region has 16 residues. Germline V gene sequence: CDR1 SGHDT, CDR2 YYEEEE. Trimming pared 4 bases from V and 3 bases from J, leaving 16 bases between. As DNA, the CDR3 is TGTGCCAGCAGCCCCGTGGGGGCGTCGGACACCGGGGAGCTGTTTTTT. Its protein is CASSPVGASDTGELFF.

As to this clone: Distinct nucleotide sequences in the sample also encode this CDR3. The chain combines TRBV30 with TRBJ2-2; 7 bases map to TRBD2. The CDR3 loop spans 14 amino acids. Germline loops: CDR1 GTSNPN, CDR2 SVGIG (reference sequence). The trim removed 1 base at V and 1 base at J, leaving 0 bases unmatched. The CDR3 nucleotides read TGTGCCTGGAGTGGCGGGGGGAACACCGGGGAGCTGTTTTTT. It specifies CAWSGGGNTGELFF.

The CDR3 sequence: CSVESRDKETQYF. CDR3 in DNA: TGCAGCGTTGAGTCCAGGGATAAAGAGACCCAGTACTTC. This sequence joins TRBV29-1 and TRBJ2-5; tentatively, D is TRBD1 (5 bases). This CDR3 region has 13 residues. Germline V lookup: CDR1 SQVTM, CDR2 ANQGSEA. V lost 3 bases and J lost 3, with 11 bases in between.

The chain has TRBV7-9 and TRBJ1-3; 7 bases agree with TRBD1. The ends lost 3 bases at V and 0 bases at J; junction bases unmatched: 5. This CDR3 has 16 residues. Germline CDR1 reads SEHNR; CDR2 reads FQNEAQ (reference sequence). CDR3 sequence (DNA): TGTGCCAGCAGCTTGACAGGGTTCAGCTCTGGAAACACCATATATTTT. Encoded protein: CASSLTGFSSGNTIYF.

The CDR3 sequence: CAWSGQSLKNTEAFF. The CDR3 DNA follows: TGTGCCTGGAGTGGGCAGAGCCTTAAGAACACTGAAGCTTTCTTT. The chain uses TRBV30 and TRBJ1-1; no firm D call. The ends were cut back, 1 base at V and 1 base at J, with 13 bases in the middle. This CDR3 has 15 amino acids. Germline lookup yields CDR1 GTSNPN and CDR2 SVGIG (reference sequence).

CDR3: CSVRGQGANTQYF. CDR3 nucleotides: TGCAGCGTTAGGGGACAGGGGGCAAATACGCAGTATTTT. The V and J genes are TRBV29-1 and TRBJ2-3; 12 bases line up with TRBD1. CDR3 length: 13 amino acids. The ends lost 5 bases at V and 7 bases at J; junction bases unmatched: 4. The germline CDR1 and CDR2 sequences are SQVTM and ANQGSEA.

This clone has a handful of counts. This chain joins TRBV29-1 and TRBJ1-4; perhaps TRBD1 as D (5 bases). This CDR3 has 12 residues. CDR1 SQVTM and CDR2 ANQGSEA come from the germline V gene. V was trimmed by 7 bases and J by 0 bases, leaving 6 bases between them. The CDR3 here is CSGQSTNEKLFF. The CDR3 region has the DNA TGCAGCGGACAGTCAACTAATGAAAAACTGTTTTTT.